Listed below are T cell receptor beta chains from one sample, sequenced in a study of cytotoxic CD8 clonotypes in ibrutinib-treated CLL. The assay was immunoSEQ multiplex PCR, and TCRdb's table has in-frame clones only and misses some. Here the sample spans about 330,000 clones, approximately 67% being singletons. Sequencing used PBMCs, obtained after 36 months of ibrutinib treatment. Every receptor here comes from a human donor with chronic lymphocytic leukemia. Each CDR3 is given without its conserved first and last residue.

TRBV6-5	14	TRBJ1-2	ASSYNTGTANYGYT
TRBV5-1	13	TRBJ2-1	ASSQTSGEYNEQF
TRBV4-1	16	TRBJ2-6	ASSPRRGLTPGANVLT
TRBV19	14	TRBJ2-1	ASSRGRDRGYNEQF
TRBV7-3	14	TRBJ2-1	ASSRGGLAGAGEQF
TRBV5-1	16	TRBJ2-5	ASSLGKLSTGGGETQY
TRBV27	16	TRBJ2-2	ASSLSIFRARDTGELF
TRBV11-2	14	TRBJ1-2	ASSLNGRAVGYGYT
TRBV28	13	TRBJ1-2	ASSLSPTGRDGYT
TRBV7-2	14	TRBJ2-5	ASSSWTSGWEETQY
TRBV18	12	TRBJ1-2	ASSPPTGIDGYT
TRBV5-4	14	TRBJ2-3	ASSPTGSLYTDTQY
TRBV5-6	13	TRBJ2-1	ASSLARVGENGQF
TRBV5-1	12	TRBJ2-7	ASSITGYTYEQY
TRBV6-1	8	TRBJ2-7	ASGSYEQY
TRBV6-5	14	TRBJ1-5	ASSYSKSLSNQPQH
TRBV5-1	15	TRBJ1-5	ASRVGAHLYSNQPQH
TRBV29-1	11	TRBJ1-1	SVLGSAHTEAF
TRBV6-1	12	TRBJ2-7	ASSEARQGNYRN
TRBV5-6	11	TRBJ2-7	ASSYGRWSEQY
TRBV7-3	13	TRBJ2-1	ASSFDLSSYNEQF
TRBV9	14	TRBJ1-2	ASSVEPGAKRYGYT
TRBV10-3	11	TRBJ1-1	ATKAEMNTEAF
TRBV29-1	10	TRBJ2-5	SFRQIQETQY
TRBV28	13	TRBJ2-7	ASSLTGTGLNEQY
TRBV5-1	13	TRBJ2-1	ASSLGISGGYEQF
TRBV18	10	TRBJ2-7	ASSPSFGEQY
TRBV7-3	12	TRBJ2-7	ASSPGGASYEQY
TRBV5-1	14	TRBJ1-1	ASSLAGGPMNTEAF
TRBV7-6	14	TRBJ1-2	ASSLWQGAVNYGYT
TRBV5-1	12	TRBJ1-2	ASSWGTPNYGYT
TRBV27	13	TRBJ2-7	ASSFSLAGNYEQY
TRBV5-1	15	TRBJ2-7	ASSPTDLAVSGYEQY
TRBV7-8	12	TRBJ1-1	ASTWGAQNTEAF
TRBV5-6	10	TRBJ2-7	ASEDTNYEQY